This TCR beta chain was obtained from a study of blood T cell repertoires in COVID-19 (dated by TCRdb to between 2020 and 2021). In terms of the full investigation: Samples from collaborators originated in the United States, Italy and Spain and spanned both the acute and convalescent phases of COVID-19. HLA class I and class II types, where available, came from metadata supplied by the sample provider rather than from assay-based typing. Samples were obtained from the ongoing ImmuneRACE study (first 160 participants) and from some 1,200 subjects provided by 6 global collaborators. The sample metadata nearly always contained a de-identified subject ID, COVID-19 status, age in years and sex. The repertoires were released in a freely available public database intended as a resource for research on the immune response to SARS-CoV-2. Subjects who had been exposed to COVID-19, were actively infected with it, or had recovered from it provided the deeply sampled blood TCRbeta repertoires that made up the dataset. The material from the prospective study consisted of cDNA or gDNA derived from T cells, B-cell-depleted T cells, or PBMCs. Overall study outcomes, separate from this receptor: The quantity of clinical and demographic metadata differed by source and by participant and was supplied without curation.

V sheds 3 bases and J sheds 7 bases, leaving 13 bases between their ends. Including cysteine and phenylalanine, the CDR3 has 14 amino acids. Only CDR3 DNA remains: 42 bases, in frame from the first base. According to the germline V gene, CDR1 reads MDHEN and CDR2 reads SYDVKM. TCRbeta CDR3 regions were amplified from genomic DNA using the immunoSEQ Assay, a bias-controlled multiplex PCR. The authors' pipeline ran thus. Nucleated cell counts per sample were estimated from amplification of reference gene primers within the assay. To quantify the absolute abundance of each unique TCRbeta CDR3 rearrangement, sequence reads were collapsed and filtered. For each sample, productive Simpson clonality was calculated as the square root of Simpson's diversity index over productive rearrangements. TCRdb obtained this table from immuneACCESS and retained in-frame rearrangements with V and J assigned. These tables miss some clones; where compared with another copy, unresolved V genes account for less than half of the shortfall, and the remainder is unexplained. Clone size and the V and J calls come from that table; the DNA yielded D and trimming. This sample has tens of thousands of clones in its table, and almost 85% of those were observed once. The ten largest clones take up 10% of the sample.

The collaborating institutions used their own protocols to collect whole blood in K2EDTA tubes. For TCRbeta analysis, collaborators shipped samples as frozen whole blood, isolated PBMCs, or DNA extracted from either of those sample types. Note on this clone: The antigen this receptor binds is unknown. Base qualities are not recorded, but no much larger clone differs from it by a single base.

This TCR was sampled from a man between 60 and 75 years old with acute or convalescent COVID-19. The sequencing input was peripheral blood. The rearrangement combines TRBV28 with TRBJ1-5, with no D gene named confidently. This receptor has the CDR3 CASSLAVARQPQHF. DNA sequence: TGTGCCAGCAGTTTGGCGGTCGCGAGGCAGCCCCAGCATTTT.